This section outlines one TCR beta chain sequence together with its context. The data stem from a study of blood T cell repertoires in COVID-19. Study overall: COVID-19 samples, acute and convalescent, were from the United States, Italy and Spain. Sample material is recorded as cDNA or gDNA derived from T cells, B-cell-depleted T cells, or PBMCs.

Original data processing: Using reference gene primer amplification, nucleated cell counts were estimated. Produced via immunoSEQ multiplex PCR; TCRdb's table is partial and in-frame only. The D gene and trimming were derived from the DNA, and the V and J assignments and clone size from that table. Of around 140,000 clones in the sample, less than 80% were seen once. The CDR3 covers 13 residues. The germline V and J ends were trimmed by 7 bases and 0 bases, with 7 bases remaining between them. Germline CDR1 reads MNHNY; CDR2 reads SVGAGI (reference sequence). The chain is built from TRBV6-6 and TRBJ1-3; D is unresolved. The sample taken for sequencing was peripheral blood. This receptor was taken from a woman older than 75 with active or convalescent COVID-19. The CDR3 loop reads CASIRNSGNTIYF. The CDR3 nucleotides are TGTGCCAGCATCAGGAACTCTGGAAACACCATATATTTT.